The subject of this entry is one T cell receptor (beta chain). Its matching antigen is unknown. The source of the sample is a study of T cell repertoires in cytomegalovirus infection. Trimming shortened V by 5 bases and J by 5 bases, and 24 bases separated the two germline ends. Germline CDR1 MNHNS, CDR2 SASEGT. This CDR3 has 18 amino acids. TCRdb used MiXCR to reprocess the reads, holding one entry per CDR3 protein. This repertoire shows about 700,000 distinct CDR3 sequences, about 30% found once; its top ten account for 15% to 20%. The TCR comes from a human donor in good health (CMV status not recorded). Some clones in this sample may be carry-over from other donors' samples. This specimen was cultured PBMCs, taken from culture after CMV antigen stimulation. The rearrangement uses TRBV6-1 and TRBJ1-4; D uncertain. The CDR3 DNA sequence: TGTGCCAGCAGTTTCCGGGAGCCTCTTACAACTATGAATGAAAAACTGTTTTTT. Amino acids: CASSFREPLTTMNEKLFF.